Shown below are 10 T cell receptor beta chains from a single sample sequenced in a study of T cell changes during pregnancy in multiple sclerosis. Some clones are missing from TCRdb's copy, which holds only in-frame ones; the method was immunoSEQ multiplex PCR. The repertoire includes some 55,000 clones, around nine tenths of them detected once, and approximately 5.3% sits in the top ten. The sequenced sample consisted of peripheral blood from another person, used as feeder cells. The receptors stem from a human donor whose cells served as feeder cells for cultures in a pregnancy study.

The chain joins TRBV15 to TRBJ2-4; 8 positions match TRBD2. V shed 0 bases, J shed 9 bases, and the junction held 7 bases outside the gene matches. CDR1 and CDR2 from the germline V gene are LNHNV and YYDKDF (reference sequence). The CDR3 runs 15 residues. The CDR3 region is CATSRDRAGVPIQYF. CDR3 nucleotides: TGTGCCACCAGCAGAGATCGAGCGGGAGTACCCATTCAGTACTTC.

The gene calls are TRBV7-9 and TRBJ2-4, with D uncertain. V lost 5 bases to trimming and J lost 0 bases, with 14 bases between them. The CDR3 loop spans 16 amino acids. CDR1 is SEHNR and CDR2 is FQNEAQ in the germline V gene (reference sequence). The CDR3 region is CASSPPPRLAKNIQYF. CDR3 bases: TGTGCCAGCAGCCCCCCCCCGAGACTAGCCAAAAACATTCAGTACTTC. Based on the CDR3 plus reference TRBV7-9 and TRBJ2-4, the full variable domain is DTGVSQNPRHKITKRGQNVTFRCDPISEHNRLYWYRQTLGQGPEFLTYFQNEAQLEKSRLLSDRFSAERPKGSFSTLEIQRTEQGDSAMYLCASSPPPRLAKNIQYFGAGTRLSVL.

This clone was observed once. The chain uses TRBV2 and TRBJ2-7; 8 bases line up with TRBD2. CDR1 is SNHLY and CDR2 is FYNNEI in the germline V gene. J was trimmed by 5 bases and V by 3 bases; bases with no gene match: 3. This CDR3 has 13 residues. The CDR3 DNA is TGTGCCAGCAGTGAGCGGGAGGTGCACGAGCAGTACTTC. It specifies CASSEREVHEQYF.

V is TRBV7-3 and J is TRBJ1-1; no definite D call. CDR1 SGHTA and CDR2 FQGTGA come from the germline V gene. CDR3 length: 13 residues. V was cut by 2 bases and J by 2 bases, with 6 bases left in between. This CDR3 is CASSLVGNTEAFF. The CDR3 DNA reads as TGTGCCAGCAGCTTAGTGGGAAACACTGAAGCTTTCTTT.

The chain uses TRBV6-1 and TRBJ2-5; D unclear. The germline V gene encodes CDR1 MNHNS and CDR2 SASEGT. The CDR3 is 14 amino acids. V gave up 8 bases and J gave up 0 bases, with 13 bases separating them. The CDR3 is CASLVIGNQETQYF. CDR3 DNA: TGTGCCAGCCTGGTAATAGGTAACCAAGAGACCCAGTACTTC.

V is TRBV15 and J is TRBJ2-3; D is perhaps TRBD2 (5 bases). Trimming removed 0 bases from V and 1 base from J, with 11 bases in between. Germline CDR1 reads LNHNV; CDR2 reads YYDKDF (reference sequence). This CDR3 is built from 16 residues. The CDR3 region is CATSRELVVGTDTQYF. The CDR3 region has the DNA TGTGCCACCAGCAGAGAACTAGTGGTAGGCACAGATACGCAGTATTTT.

The chain links TRBV25-1 to TRBJ2-5; 8 bases match TRBD1. Unmatched junction bases numbered 12, after V lost 2 bases and J lost 1 base. This CDR3 contains 18 residues. CDR1 and CDR2 (germline): MGHDK, SYGVNS. CDR3 amino acids: CASSERYKTGEVQETQYF. CDR3 nucleotide sequence: TGTGCCAGCAGTGAACGGTATAAGACAGGGGAGGTCCAAGAGACCCAGTACTTC.

The chain links TRBV7-8 to TRBJ1-5; D possibly corresponds to TRBD1 (5 bases). Trimming removed 4 bases from V and 9 bases from J, with 13 bases in between. Germline lookup yields CDR1 SGHVS and CDR2 FQNEAQ. The CDR3 is 13 residues long. CDR3 nucleotides: TGTGCCAGCAGCTGGCAGGGTTTTCCGCCCCAGCATTTT. It yields the protein CASSWQGFPPQHF.

This chain links TRBV7-6 with TRBJ2-2, with TRBD1 as a possible D gene (6 bases). Per the germline V gene, CDR1 is SGHVS and CDR2 is FNYEAQ. The CDR3 consists of 18 residues. Trimming shortened V by 5 bases and J by 1 base, and 20 bases separated the two germline ends. The DNA for the CDR3 is TGTGCCAGCAGCCAAAATGCGGCCGCCAGGGGGAACACCGGGGAGCTGTTTTTT. Its translation: CASSQNAAARGNTGELFF.

The chain couples TRBV19 to TRBJ1-1, with D unresolved. The CDR3 is 13 residues long. Germline V CDR1 and CDR2: LNHDA, SQIVND (reference sequence). Trimming cost V 4 bases and J 8 bases, with 14 bases left between them. The CDR3 is CASSTGPSSEAFF. The DNA for the CDR3 is TGTGCCAGTAGTACCGGGCCCAGTAGCGAAGCTTTCTTT.